This T cell receptor (beta chain) was retrieved from a study of monozygotic twins with cystic fibrosis. Germline CDR1 is SGHRS and CDR2 is YFSETQ. Trimming removed 2 bases from V and 1 base from J; junction bases left unmatched: 1. The CDR3 length is 15 residues. Clones were sequenced by immunoSEQ multiplex PCR, and TCRdb holds only the in-frame ones, with some missing. The sample shows some 33,000 clones, 75% to 95% of them seen only once. This clone appeared once. Sequenced: blood. The chain has TRBV5-1 and TRBJ2-2; TRBD2 agrees at 8 bases. The receptor's source is a boy aged 2 to 10 with cystic fibrosis. The CDR3 here is CASSLTSGNTGELFF. The CDR3 coding sequence is TGCGCCAGCAGCTTAACTAGCGGGAACACCGGGGAGCTGTTTTTT.